The clone carrying this T cell receptor beta chain has ten or more counts. No antigen is known for it. The data were obtained in a study of T cells after yellow fever vaccination. The germline CDR1 and CDR2 sequences are MNHEY and SVGAGI. The ends were cut back, 4 bases at V and 7 bases at J, with 23 bases in the middle. This CDR3 is 16 amino acids long. A process of 5'RACE template switching, which added a universal primer site and UMIs, was used to make TCR cDNA. TCRdb processed the 5' RACE reads anew with MiXCR; each CDR3 protein has one entry. The table lists about 360,000 distinct CDR3 sequences, roughly 6.1% of them singletons. Findings and caveats of the study: Post-booster repertoires again held most primary-vaccination clones (about 95% CD4, over 80% CD8).

This receptor was identified in a man in his thirties or forties who received the YFV17D yellow fever vaccine. The sequences come from PBMCs, collected 5 days after the yellow fever booster vaccination. The chain uses TRBV6-5 and TRBJ2-7; tentative D call: TRBD1 (5 bases). Written as DNA, the CDR3 is TGTGCCAGCAGTTCCAGTTCTGGCCCCCTTGGGGCGGAGCAGTACTTC. The encoded protein is CASSSSSGPLGAEQYF.